The next 21 T cell receptor beta chains were all read from a single sample in a study of human T cells and chemical hapten exposure. TCRdb re-analysed the RACE reads in MiXCR, keeping a single row per CDR3 protein. The table includes roughly 380,000 distinct CDR3 sequences, 4.8% detected once. Time point noted: patch test 1, 2 weeks after DPC sensitization. Treatment meaning: therapeutic diphenylcyclopropenone sensitization with weekly scalp DPC. The specimen comprised whole blood, sampled in connection with sensitization to the hapten diphenylcyclopropenone (DPC). The receptors originated from a woman aged 45-65 years with alopecia areata. Some clones in this sample may be carry-over from other donors' samples.

This clonotype was seen ten or more times. The rearrangement links TRBV28 to TRBJ2-7; D unresolved. Trimming pared 5 bases from V and 0 bases from J, leaving 11 bases between. This CDR3 is built from 14 residues. The V gene's germline CDR1 is MDHEN and CDR2 SYDVKM. In DNA, the CDR3 is TGTGCCAGCAGTCCGGGCCCGACCTCCTACGAGCAGTACTTC. Amino acids: CASSPGPTSYEQYF.

The chain links TRBV7-2 to TRBJ1-5, with a possible D match to TRBD1 (5 bases). Between the trimmed V and J ends, which lost 5 bases and 11 bases, there was a span of 22 bases. Germline V gene sequence: CDR1 SGHTA, CDR2 FQGNSA. The CDR3 length is 15 residues. The DNA for the CDR3 is TGTGCCAGCAGCCCAGGCCCTATTGGTCCGACAGCCCAGCATTTT. The encoded protein is CASSPGPIGPTAQHF. Drawing the rest from reference TRBV7-2 and TRBJ1-5, the complete variable domain is GAGVSQSPSNKVTEKGKDVELRCDPISGHTALYWYRQSLGQGLEFLIYFQGNSAPDKSGLPSDRFSAERTGGSVSTLTIQRTQQEDSAVYLCASSPGPIGPTAQHFGDGTRLSIL.

This clonotype was seen at least ten times. The chain couples TRBV24-1 to TRBJ2-6; 8 bases are shared with TRBD1. CDR1 KGHDR and CDR2 SFDVKD come from the germline V gene. The J segment lost 0 bases and the V segment lost 4 bases, leaving 1 base of the junction unmatched. The CDR3 length is 16 residues. The CDR3: CATSDGTGSGANVLTF. CDR3 nucleotides: TGTGCCACCAGTGACGGGACAGGCTCTGGGGCCAACGTCCTGACTTTC.

At least ten counts were recorded for this clonotype. The chain employs TRBV27 and TRBJ1-1; no clear D. The germline V gene encodes CDR1 MNHEY and CDR2 SMNVEV (reference sequence). V gave up 2 bases and J gave up 5 bases, with 12 bases separating them. This CDR3 is 14 amino acids long. CDR3: CASSLQLAGTEAFF. CDR3 in DNA: TGTGCCAGCAGTTTACAACTGGCGGGGACTGAAGCTTTCTTT.

This clonotype was seen a few times. The chain uses TRBV20-1 and TRBJ2-3; D is undetermined. V was pared by 3 bases and J by 4 bases, with 14 bases between. Germline loops: CDR1 DFQATT, CDR2 SNEGSKA (reference sequence). This CDR3 comprises 14 residues. CDR3 sequence reads: CSASPAVSSDTQYF. The CDR3, as DNA: TGCAGTGCTAGCCCCGCCGTGTCCTCAGATACGCAGTATTTT.

The chain has TRBV5-1 and TRBJ2-3; a possible D gene is TRBD2 (5 bases). The germline V and J ends were trimmed by 4 bases and 4 bases, with 19 bases remaining between them. This CDR3 is built from 16 residues. From germline, CDR1 is SGHRS and CDR2 YFSETQ. As DNA, the CDR3 is TGCGCCAGCAGCGAAGCGGCGGCGCGACGCGCAGATACGCAGTATTTT. It encodes CASSEAAARRADTQYF. Full variable domain (outside the CDR3, taken from reference TRBV5-1 and TRBJ2-3): KAGVTQTPRYLIKTRGQQVTLSCSPISGHRSVSWYQQTPGQGLQFLFEYFSETQRNKGNFPGRFSGRQFSNSRSEMNVSTLELGDSALYLCASSEAAARRADTQYFGPGTRLTVL.

This clonotype occurred a few times. This chain joins TRBV7-2 and TRBJ2-5, with D possibly matching TRBD2 (5 bases). The CDR3 spans 13 residues. CDR1 is SGHTA and CDR2 is FQGNSA in the germline V gene. V was trimmed by 5 bases and J by 5 bases, leaving 12 bases between them. The CDR3: CASSALAGETQYF. In DNA, the CDR3 is TGTGCCAGCAGCGCCCTAGCCGGGGAGACCCAGTACTTC.

The chain is built from TRBV6-2 or TRBV6-3 and TRBJ2-3; D is perhaps TRBD1 or TRBD2 (5 bases each). The germline V gene encodes CDR1 MNHEY and CDR2 SVGEGT. The V and J ends lost 6 bases and 11 bases respectively, with 18 bases between them. The CDR3 loop spans 13 amino acids. The CDR3 coding sequence is TGTGCCAGCAGCCCCGGGACGCTTGTGAAGCAGTATTTT. It is translated as CASSPGTLVKQYF.

This clonotype was picked up a small number of times. V usage is TRBV27 and J usage is TRBJ2-2; no reliable D call. The CDR3 length is 12 residues. Trimming took off 4 bases at V and 6 bases at J, with 6 bases between the two ends. Germline lookup yields CDR1 MNHEY and CDR2 SMNVEV (reference sequence). CDR3 sequence (DNA): TGTGCCAGCAGTTCTTATCCCGGGGAGCTGTTTTTT. It encodes CASSSYPGELFF.

In its sample, this clonotype was seen many times. The chain combines TRBV7-9 with TRBJ1-1; TRBD1 is a possible D gene (5 bases). The V end lost 6 bases, the J end lost 0 bases, and 23 bases lay between the germline ends. Germline CDR1 and CDR2: SEHNR and FQNEAQ (reference sequence). The CDR3 spans 18 residues. The CDR3 loop reads CASRYPPGQLPMNTEAFF. In nucleotides, the CDR3 is TGTGCCAGCAGGTATCCGCCTGGACAATTGCCTATGAACACTGAAGCTTTCTTT.

This clonotype was observed many times. The chain employs TRBV20-1 and TRBJ1-1; the D is unclear. There are 13 residues in the CDR3. Trimming took 5 bases from V and 3 from J, leaving 13 bases between them. Germline V gene sequence: CDR1 DFQATT, CDR2 SNEGSKA (reference sequence). CDR3 in amino acids: CSARGPGYTEAFF. The CDR3 DNA sequence: TGCAGTGCTCGAGGGCCCGGCTACACTGAAGCTTTCTTT.

In this sample, this clonotype turned up many times. The chain links TRBV3-1 to TRBJ2-1, with a tentative D call TRBD1 (6 bases). Trimming stripped 6 bases from V and 2 bases from J, with 11 bases between. This CDR3 spans 14 amino acids. Germline V lookup: CDR1 LGHDT, CDR2 YNNKEL (reference sequence). This CDR3 reads CASRGPGAYNEQFF. The CDR3 coding sequence is TGTGCCAGCAGGGGACCAGGGGCCTACAATGAGCAGTTCTTC.

The table lists this clonotype with many counts. The chain couples TRBV6-1 to TRBJ1-5, with unresolved D. CDR3 size: 13 residues. The V gene's germline CDR1 is MNHNS and CDR2 SASEGT. The ends were cut back, 1 base at V and 0 bases at J, with 1 base in the middle. The CDR3 DNA is TGTGCCAGCAGTGAAGTTAGCAATCAGCCCCAGCATTTT. It specifies CASSEVSNQPQHF.

This clonotype was seen ten or more times. V gene TRBV9 combines with J gene TRBJ1-1; D is uncertain. The CDR3 extends over 14 amino acids. Germline V gene sequence: CDR1 SGDLS, CDR2 YYNGEE. V was clipped by 4 bases and J by 2 bases, with 12 bases between them. CDR3 sequence: CASSPRPVNTEAFF. The DNA of the CDR3 is TGTGCCAGCAGCCCTCGACCGGTTAACACTGAAGCTTTCTTT.

There are a few counts of this clonotype. This chain links TRBV19 with TRBJ2-7, with TRBD1 as a possible D gene (7 bases). V lost 5 bases and J 7 bases, leaving 18 bases between the germline ends. CDR1 and CDR2 (germline): LNHDA, SQIVND (reference sequence). This CDR3 has 14 amino acids. DNA for the CDR3: TGTGCCAGTAGTTCTCAGGGGGGATCGGGTGAGCAGTACTTC. It codes for CASSSQGGSGEQYF.

The sample holds many counts of this clonotype. The chain is built from TRBV20-1 and TRBJ1-1; TRBD1 matches at 9 bases. Germline V gene lookup returns CDR1 DFQATT and CDR2 SNEGSKA (reference sequence). CDR3 size: 15 residues. With 0 bases clipped from V and 7 bases from J, the junction kept 9 bases outside the gene matches. The CDR3 reads CSARDLNRGLVEAFF. In DNA form, the CDR3 reads TGCAGTGCTAGAGACCTCAACAGGGGGCTGGTTGAAGCTTTCTTT.

In this sample, this clonotype turned up many times. The chain is built from TRBV5-1 and TRBJ2-7; D is perhaps TRBD1 (6 bases). CDR1 is SGHRS and CDR2 is YFSETQ in the germline V gene. V lost 2 bases, J lost 4 bases, and 22 bases lay in between. This CDR3 region has 17 residues. The CDR3 nucleotides are TGCGCCAGCAGCTTTGCTCCAATCAGGGGTTCGTCATACGAGCAGTACTTC. This codes for CASSFAPIRGSSYEQYF.

This clonotype was picked up many times. This chain joins TRBV3-1 and TRBJ2-3, with 9 bases fitting TRBD2. Unmatched junction bases numbered 14, after V lost 3 bases and J lost 7 bases. The CDR3 contains 17 residues. The germline CDR1 and CDR2 sequences are LGHDT and YNNKEL (reference sequence). The CDR3 protein is CASSQDGGAGGPHTQYF. The CDR3 nucleotides are TGTGCCAGCAGCCAGGACGGAGGTGCGGGGGGGCCTCATACGCAGTATTTT.

V is TRBV13 and J is TRBJ2-3; perhaps D is TRBD1 or TRBD2 (5 bases each). There are 15 residues in the CDR3. Trimming left V 5 bases short and J 0 bases short, with 12 bases between. From germline, CDR1 is PRHDT and CDR2 FYEKMQ (reference sequence). The DNA of the CDR3 is TGTGCCAGCAGCGGCCGGGACGGCAGCACAGATACGCAGTATTTT. Encoded protein: CASSGRDGSTDTQYF.

This clonotype was counted a few times. The V and J genes are TRBV2 and TRBJ1-2; 9 positions agree with TRBD1. There are 17 residues in the CDR3. Trimming at V came to 6 bases and at J to 3 bases, leaving 14 bases not matched to a gene. Germline V gives CDR1 SNHLY, CDR2 FYNNEI. Written as DNA, the CDR3 is TGTGCCAGCAGCGCGACAGGGGACAGGGAGGTTCACTATGGCTACACCTTC. It translates to CASSATGDREVHYGYTF.

This clonotype was recorded a few times. V and J are TRBV7-9 and TRBJ1-1; no reliable D call. CDR3 length equals 13 residues. Germline values: CDR1 SEHNR, CDR2 FQNEAQ (reference sequence). Trimming removed 5 bases at V and 1 base at J, with 8 bases between. The CDR3 loop is CASSRDTNTEAFF. The CDR3 DNA reads TGTGCCAGCAGCCGCGATACGAACACTGAAGCTTTCTTT.